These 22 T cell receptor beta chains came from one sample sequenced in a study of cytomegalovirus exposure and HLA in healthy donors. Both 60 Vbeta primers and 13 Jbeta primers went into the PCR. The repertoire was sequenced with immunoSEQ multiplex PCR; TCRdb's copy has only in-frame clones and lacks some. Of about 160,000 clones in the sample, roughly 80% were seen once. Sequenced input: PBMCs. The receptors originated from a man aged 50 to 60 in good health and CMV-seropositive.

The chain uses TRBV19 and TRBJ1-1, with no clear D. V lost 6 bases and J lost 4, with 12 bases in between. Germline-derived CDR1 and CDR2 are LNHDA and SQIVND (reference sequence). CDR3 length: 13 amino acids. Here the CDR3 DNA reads TGTGCCAGTAGCCCGAGGGCCCCCACTGAAGCTTTCTTT. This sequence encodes CASSPRAPTEAFF.

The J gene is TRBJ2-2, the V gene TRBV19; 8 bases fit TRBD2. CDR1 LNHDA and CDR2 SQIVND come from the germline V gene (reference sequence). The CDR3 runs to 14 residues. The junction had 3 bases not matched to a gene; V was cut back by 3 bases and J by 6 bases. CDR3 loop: CASSIRRGAGELFF. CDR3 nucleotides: TGTGCCAGTAGTATCAGGCGGGGGGCCGGGGAGCTGTTTTTT.

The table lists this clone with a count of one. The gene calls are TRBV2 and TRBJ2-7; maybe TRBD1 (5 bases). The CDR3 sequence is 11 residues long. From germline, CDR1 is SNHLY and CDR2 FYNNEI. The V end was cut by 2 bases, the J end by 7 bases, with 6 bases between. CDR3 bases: TGTGCCAGCAGTGAATACAGGGAGCAGTACTTC. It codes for CASSEYREQYF.

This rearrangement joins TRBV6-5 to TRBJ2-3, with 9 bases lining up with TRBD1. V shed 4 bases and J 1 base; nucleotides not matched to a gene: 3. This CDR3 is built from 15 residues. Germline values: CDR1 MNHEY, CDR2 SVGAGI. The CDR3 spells CASSSWDRGTDTQYF. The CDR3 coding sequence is TGTGCCAGCAGTTCGTGGGACAGGGGCACAGATACGCAGTATTTT.

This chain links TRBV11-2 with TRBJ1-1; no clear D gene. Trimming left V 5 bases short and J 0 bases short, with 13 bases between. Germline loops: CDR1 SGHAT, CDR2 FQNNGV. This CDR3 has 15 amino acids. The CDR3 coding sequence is TGTGCCAGCAGCGGATCGACAAGTATGAACACTGAAGCTTTCTTT. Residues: CASSGSTSMNTEAFF.

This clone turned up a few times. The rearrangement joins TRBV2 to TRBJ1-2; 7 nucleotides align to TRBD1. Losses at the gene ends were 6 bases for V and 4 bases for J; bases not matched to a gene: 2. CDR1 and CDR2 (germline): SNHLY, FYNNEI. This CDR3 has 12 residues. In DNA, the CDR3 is TGTGCCAGCAGCCGACAGGGCTATGGCTACACCTTC. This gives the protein CASSRQGYGYTF.

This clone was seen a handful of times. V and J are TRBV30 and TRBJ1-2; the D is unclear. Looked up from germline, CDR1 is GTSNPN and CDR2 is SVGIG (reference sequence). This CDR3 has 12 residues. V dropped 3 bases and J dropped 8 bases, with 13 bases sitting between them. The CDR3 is CAWRGPSEGYTF. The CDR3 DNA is TGTGCCTGGAGGGGCCCGTCTGAGGGCTACACCTTC.

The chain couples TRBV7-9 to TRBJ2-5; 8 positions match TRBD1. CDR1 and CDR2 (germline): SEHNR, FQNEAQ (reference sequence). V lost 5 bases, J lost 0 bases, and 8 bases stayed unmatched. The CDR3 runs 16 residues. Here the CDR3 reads CASSPWTGPYQETQYF. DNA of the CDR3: TGTGCCAGCAGCCCATGGACAGGGCCCTACCAAGAGACCCAGTACTTC.

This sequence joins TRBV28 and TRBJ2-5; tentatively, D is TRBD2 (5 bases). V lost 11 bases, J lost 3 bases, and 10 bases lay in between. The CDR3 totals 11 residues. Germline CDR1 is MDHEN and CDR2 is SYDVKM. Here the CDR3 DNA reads TGTGCCCCCAGGACTGAAGAGACCCAGTACTTC. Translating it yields CAPRTEETQYF.

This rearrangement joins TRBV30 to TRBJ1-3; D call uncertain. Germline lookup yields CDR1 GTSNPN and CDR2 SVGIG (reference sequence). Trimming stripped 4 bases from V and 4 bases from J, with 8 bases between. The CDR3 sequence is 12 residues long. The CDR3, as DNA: TGTGCCTGGAAGCGTCCCGGAAACACCATATATTTT. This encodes CAWKRPGNTIYF. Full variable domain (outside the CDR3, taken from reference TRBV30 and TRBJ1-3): SQTIHQWPATLVQPVGSPLSLECTVEGTSNPNLYWYRQAAGRGLQLLFYSVGIGQISSEVPQNLSASRPQDRQFILSSKKLLLSDSGFYLCAWKRPGNTIYFGEGSWLTVV.

The CDR3 spells CASSPDRVNTEAFF. The CDR3 coding sequence is TGCGCCAGCAGCCCGGACAGGGTGAACACTGAAGCTTTCTTT. The chain employs TRBV5-1 and TRBJ1-1, with 8 positions matching TRBD1. CDR1 is SGHRS and CDR2 is YFSETQ in the germline V gene. CDR3 length: 14 amino acids. Losses at the gene ends were 4 bases for V and 0 bases for J; bases not matched to a gene: 2.

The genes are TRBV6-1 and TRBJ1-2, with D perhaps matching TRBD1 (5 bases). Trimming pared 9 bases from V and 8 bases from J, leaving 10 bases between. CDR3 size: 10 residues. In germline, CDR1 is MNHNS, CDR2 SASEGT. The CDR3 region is CASGQRGYTF. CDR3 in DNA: TGTGCCAGTGGACAAAGAGGCTACACCTTC.

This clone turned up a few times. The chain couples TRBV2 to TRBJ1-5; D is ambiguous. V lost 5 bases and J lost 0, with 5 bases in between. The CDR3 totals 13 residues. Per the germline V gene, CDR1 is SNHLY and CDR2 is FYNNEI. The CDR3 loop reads CASSRDSNQPQHF. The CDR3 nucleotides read TGTGCCAGCAGTCGAGATAGCAATCAGCCCCAGCATTTT.

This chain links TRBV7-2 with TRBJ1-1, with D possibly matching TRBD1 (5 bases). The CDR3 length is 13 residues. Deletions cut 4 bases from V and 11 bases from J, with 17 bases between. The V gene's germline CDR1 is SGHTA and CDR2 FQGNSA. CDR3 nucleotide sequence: TGTGCCAGCAGCTCTATCGTACAGGCATCGGCTTTCTTT. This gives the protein CASSSIVQASAFF.

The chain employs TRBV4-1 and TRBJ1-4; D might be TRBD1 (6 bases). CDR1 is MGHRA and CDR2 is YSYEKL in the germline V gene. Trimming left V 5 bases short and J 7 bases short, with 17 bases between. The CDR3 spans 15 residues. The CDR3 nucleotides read TGCGCCAGCAGCAGTGGGGAACAGGGTGGTGAAAAACTGTTTTTT. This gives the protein CASSSGEQGGEKLFF.

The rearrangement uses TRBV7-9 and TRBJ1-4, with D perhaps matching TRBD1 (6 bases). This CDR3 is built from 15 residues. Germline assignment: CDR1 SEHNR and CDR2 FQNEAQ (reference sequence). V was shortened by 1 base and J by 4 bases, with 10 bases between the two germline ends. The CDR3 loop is CASSLGGQNNEKLFF. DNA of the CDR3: TGTGCCAGCAGCTTAGGAGGACAGAATAATGAAAAACTGTTTTTT.

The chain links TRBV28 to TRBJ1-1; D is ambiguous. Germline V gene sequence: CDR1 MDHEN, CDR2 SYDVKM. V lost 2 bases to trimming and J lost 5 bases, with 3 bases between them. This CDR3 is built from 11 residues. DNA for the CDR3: TGTGCCAGCAGTTTACCGACTGAAGCTTTCTTT. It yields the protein CASSLPTEAFF.

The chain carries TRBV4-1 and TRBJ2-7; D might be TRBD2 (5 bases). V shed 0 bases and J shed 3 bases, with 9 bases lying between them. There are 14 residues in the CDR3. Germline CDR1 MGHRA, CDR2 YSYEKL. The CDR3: CASSQEPGLYEQYF. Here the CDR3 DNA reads TGCGCCAGCAGCCAAGAACCCGGACTCTACGAGCAGTACTTC.

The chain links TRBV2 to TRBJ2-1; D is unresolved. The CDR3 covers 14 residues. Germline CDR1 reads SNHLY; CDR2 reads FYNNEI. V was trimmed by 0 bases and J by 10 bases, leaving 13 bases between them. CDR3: CASSEALLRKEQFF. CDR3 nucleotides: TGTGCCAGCAGTGAAGCGCTTCTACGCAAGGAGCAGTTCTTC.

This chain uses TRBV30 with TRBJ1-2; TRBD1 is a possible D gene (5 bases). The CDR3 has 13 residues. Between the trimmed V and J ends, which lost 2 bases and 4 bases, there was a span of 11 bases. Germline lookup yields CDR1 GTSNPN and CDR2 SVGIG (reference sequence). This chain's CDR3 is CAWSRGIGYGYTF. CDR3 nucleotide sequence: TGTGCCTGGAGTAGGGGAATCGGCTATGGCTACACCTTC.

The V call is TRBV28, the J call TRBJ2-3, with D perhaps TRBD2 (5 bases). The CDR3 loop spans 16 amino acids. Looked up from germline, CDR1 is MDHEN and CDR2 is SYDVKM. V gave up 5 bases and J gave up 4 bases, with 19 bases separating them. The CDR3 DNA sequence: TGTGCCAGCAGTCCTTCGGGATCGAGGAGCGCAGATACGCAGTATTTT. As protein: CASSPSGSRSADTQYF.

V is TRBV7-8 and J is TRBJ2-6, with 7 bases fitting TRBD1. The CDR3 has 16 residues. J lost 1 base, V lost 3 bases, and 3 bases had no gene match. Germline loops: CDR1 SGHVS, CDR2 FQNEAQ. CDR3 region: CASSLGQPSGANVLTF. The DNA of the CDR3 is TGTGCCAGCAGCTTGGGACAGCCATCTGGGGCCAACGTCCTGACTTTC.